This TCR beta chain was found in a study of T cells in Graves' hyperthyroidism and ophthalmopathy. Patients with uncontrolled infections, other autoimmune diseases, pregnancy or lactation were excluded. The study's findings and limits: Most thyroid clonotypes expanded above 0.001 appeared in blood too.

About this clonotype: Its antigen is unknown.

The CDR3 regions of TCR beta were amplified from RNA transcripts. The HTBI set primed first-round TCR CDR3 RT-PCR. TCRdb re-called the multiplex PCR reads through MiXCR, storing one row per CDR3 protein. The table records 500,000 to 600,000 distinct CDR3 sequences, 35% to 55% of them present only once. This CDR3 is built from 17 residues. Trimming left V 3 bases short and J 3 bases short, with 15 bases between. The germline gives CDR1 KGHSH, CDR2 LQKENI. Sequencing was carried out using peripheral blood or thyroid tissue (not recorded which). The V call is TRBV18, the J call TRBJ1-6, with a tentative D call TRBD1 (5 bases). This TCR derives from an adult woman with Graves' disease, either hyperthyroidism or ophthalmopathy (not recorded which). The CDR3 bases are TGTGCCAGCTCACCGAACCTGCAGGGAAACTATAATTCACCCCTCCACTTT. Translated, it gives CASSPNLQGNYNSPLHF.